This T cell receptor beta chain was sequenced in a study of T cells in Graves' hyperthyroidism and ophthalmopathy. This clonotype has at least ten counts. The diagnoses drew upon clinical symptoms, serum thyroxine and TRAb, thyroid ultrasound and orbital computed tomography. The PBMCs studied were ones that came from approximately 9.9 ml fresh peripheral blood. The investigators amplified TCR beta CDR3 regions from RNA transcripts. Using the HTBI primer set, a first-round RT-PCR was run on the TCR CDR3. TCRdb reanalysed the multiplex PCR reads using MiXCR and keeps one entry per CDR3 protein. Of around 400,000 distinct CDR3 sequences listed, approximately 14% are singletons. The germline CDR1 and CDR2 sequences are GTSNPN and SVGIG (reference sequence). V gave up 7 bases and J gave up 3 bases; unmatched junction bases: 9. The CDR3 has 13 amino acids.

The sample taken for sequencing was blood. The chain carries TRBV30 and TRBJ2-7; 7 bases match TRBD2. The receptor's source is a woman aged 18-35 years with Graves' hyperthyroidism that later progressed to Graves' ophthalmopathy. CDR3 protein: CASAYRGGYEQYF. Written as DNA, the CDR3 is TGTGCCTCCGCGTACCGCGGGGGCTACGAGCAGTACTTC. Drawing the rest from reference TRBV30 and TRBJ2-7, the complete variable domain is SQTIHQWPATLVQPVGSPLSLECTVEGTSNPNLYWYRQAAGRGLQLLFYSVGIGQISSEVPQNLSASRPQDRQFILSSKKLLLSDSGFYLCASAYRGGYEQYFGPGTRLTVT.